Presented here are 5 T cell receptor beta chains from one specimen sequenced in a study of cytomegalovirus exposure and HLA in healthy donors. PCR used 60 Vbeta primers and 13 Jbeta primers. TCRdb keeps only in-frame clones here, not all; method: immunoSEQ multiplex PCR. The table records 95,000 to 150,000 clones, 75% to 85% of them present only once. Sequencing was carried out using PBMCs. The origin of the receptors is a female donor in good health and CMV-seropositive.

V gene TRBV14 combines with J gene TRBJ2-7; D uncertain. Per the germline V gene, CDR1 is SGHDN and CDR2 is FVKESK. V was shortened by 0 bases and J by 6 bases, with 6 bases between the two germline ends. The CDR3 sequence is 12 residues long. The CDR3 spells CASSQDSREQYF. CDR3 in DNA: TGTGCCAGCAGCCAAGACAGTCGCGAGCAGTACTTC.

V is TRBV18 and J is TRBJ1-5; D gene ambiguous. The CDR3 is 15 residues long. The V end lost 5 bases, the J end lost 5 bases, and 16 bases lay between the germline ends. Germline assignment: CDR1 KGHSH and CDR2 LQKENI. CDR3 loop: CASSKKGERYQPQHF. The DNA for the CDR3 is TGTGCCAGCTCAAAAAAAGGCGAGCGGTATCAGCCCCAGCATTTT.

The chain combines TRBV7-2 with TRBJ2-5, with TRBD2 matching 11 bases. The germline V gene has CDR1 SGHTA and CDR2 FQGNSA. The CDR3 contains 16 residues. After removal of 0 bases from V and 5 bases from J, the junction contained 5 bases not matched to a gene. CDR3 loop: CASSLASGGAGETQYF. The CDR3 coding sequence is TGTGCCAGCAGCTTAGCTAGCGGGGGGGCCGGGGAGACCCAGTACTTC. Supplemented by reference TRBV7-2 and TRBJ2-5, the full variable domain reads GAGVSQSPSNKVTEKGKDVELRCDPISGHTALYWYRQSLGQGLEFLIYFQGNSAPDKSGLPSDRFSAERTGGSVSTLTIQRTQQEDSAVYLCASSLASGGAGETQYFGPGTRLLVL.

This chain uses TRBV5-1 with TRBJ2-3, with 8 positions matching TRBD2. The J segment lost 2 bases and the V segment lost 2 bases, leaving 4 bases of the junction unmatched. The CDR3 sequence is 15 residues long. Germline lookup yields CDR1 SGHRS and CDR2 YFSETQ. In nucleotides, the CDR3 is TGCGCCAGCAGCTTAGCGGGGGCGCCCACAGATACGCAGTATTTT. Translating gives CASSLAGAPTDTQYF.

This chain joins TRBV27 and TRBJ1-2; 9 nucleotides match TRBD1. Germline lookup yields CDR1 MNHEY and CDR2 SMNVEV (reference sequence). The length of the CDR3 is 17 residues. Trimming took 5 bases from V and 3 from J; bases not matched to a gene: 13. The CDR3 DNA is TGTGCCAGCAGTCATTGGACCGGGACAGGGAACGACTATGGCTACACCTTC. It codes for CASSHWTGTGNDYGYTF.